The 16 T cell receptor beta chains presented below share a single source sample, sequenced in a study of blood T cell repertoires in COVID-19 (dated by TCRdb to the early 2020s). The method behind the library was the immunoSEQ multiplex PCR assay. In TCRdb, the immuneACCESS table is reduced to in-frame sequences with V and J assigned. These tables do not hold every clone; where another copy was compared, an unresolved V gene accounts for under half, and the others remain unexplained. The sample has approximately 230,000 clones on record, 79% of them singletons. Roughly 4% of the sample comes from the top ten. The sequenced material came from peripheral blood. The receptors were sampled from a woman in her 40s with active or convalescent COVID-19.

This chain connects TRBV19 to TRBJ1-5; 7 bases align to TRBD1. Germline loops: CDR1 LNHDA, CDR2 SQIVND (reference sequence). This CDR3 region has 14 residues. The trim removed 5 bases at V and 5 bases at J, leaving 6 bases unmatched. The CDR3 spells CASSGDSSYQPQHF. The CDR3 region has the DNA TGTGCCAGTAGTGGGGACAGCTCCTATCAGCCCCAGCATTTT.

The chain carries TRBV5-4 and TRBJ1-3, with D unresolved. Per germline, CDR1 SGHNT and CDR2 YYREEE (reference sequence). The ends were cut back, 0 bases at V and 5 bases at J, with 9 bases in the middle. The CDR3 spans 14 residues. Written as DNA, the CDR3 is TGTGCCAGCAGCTTGGACAGAGCCCGAAACACCATATATTTT. Its translation: CASSLDRARNTIYF.

The rearrangement links TRBV6-4 to TRBJ1-2, with TRBD1 identical over 7 bases. V lost 6 bases to trimming and J lost 4 bases; unmatched junction nucleotides: 11. The CDR3 runs to 15 residues. CDR1 is MRHNA, CDR2 SNTAGT, per germline. CDR3 amino acids: CASRIEGGRGYGYTF. The CDR3 coding sequence is TGTGCCAGCAGAATTGAAGGGGGCAGAGGCTATGGCTACACCTTC.

The chain is built from TRBV3-1 (or the pseudogene TRBV3-2) and TRBJ2-3; 8 nucleotides align to TRBD2. Germline loops: CDR1 LGHDT, CDR2 YNNKEL (reference sequence). This CDR3 contains 19 residues. V shed 0 bases and J 0 bases; nucleotides not matched to a gene: 11. The CDR3: CASSQEGRAGGTSTDTQYF. The CDR3 region has the DNA TGTGCCAGCAGCCAAGAGGGCCGTGCGGGGGGCACGAGCACAGATACGCAGTATTTT.

The V gene is TRBV30, the J gene TRBJ1-1; 7 nucleotides align to TRBD1. Looked up from germline, CDR1 is GTSNPN and CDR2 is SVGIG (reference sequence). Germline trimming cut 3 bases from V and 6 bases from J; bases unmatched to any gene: 7. The CDR3 sequence is 13 residues long. This CDR3 is CAWSLIQGAEAFF. The CDR3 DNA is TGTGCCTGGAGCCTAATCCAGGGGGCTGAAGCTTTCTTT.

The chain couples TRBV27 to TRBJ1-2, with 8 bases that match TRBD1. After removal of 4 bases from V and 7 bases from J, the junction contained 2 bases not matched to a gene. The CDR3 runs 12 residues. Germline V gives CDR1 MNHEY, CDR2 SMNVEV (reference sequence). CDR3 nucleotides: TGTGCCAGCAGTTCCGACAGGGGTGGCTACACCTTC. It encodes CASSSDRGGYTF.

The chain uses TRBV12-3 or TRBV12-4 and TRBJ1-3; D may be TRBD1 (5 bases). The ends were cut back, 8 bases at V and 0 bases at J, with 8 bases in the middle. This CDR3 spans 13 amino acids. The CDR3 is CASGGDSGNTIYF. DNA for the CDR3: TGTGCCAGCGGAGGGGACTCTGGAAACACCATATATTTT.

The J gene is TRBJ2-1, the V gene TRBV15; D is possibly TRBD1 (6 bases). The CDR3 runs 14 residues. V lost 5 bases, J lost 7 bases, and 15 bases lay in between. Germline V gives CDR1 LNHNV, CDR2 YYDKDF (reference sequence). CDR3 sequence (DNA): TGTGCCACCAGCGGCCGACAGGTCGGGAATGAGCAGTTCTTC. This sequence encodes CATSGRQVGNEQFF.

This clone appeared a single time. The chain links TRBV7-9 to TRBJ2-5; 7 bases are shared with TRBD1. Germline V gives CDR1 SEHNR, CDR2 FQNEAQ (reference sequence). V was pared by 5 bases and J by 5 bases, with 11 bases of the junction left unmatched. The CDR3 spans 15 residues. In nucleotides, the CDR3 is TGTGCCAGCAGCCATCAGAAGGGGGCGCGGGAGACCCAGTACTTC. It is translated as CASSHQKGARETQYF.

In its sample, this clone was seen a few times. Compared with germline, one end of the junction differs, possibly owing to a read error. This chain joins TRBV28 and TRBJ1-1; 8 positions agree with TRBD1. The CDR3 contains 15 residues. Looked up from germline, CDR1 is MDHEN and CDR2 is SYDVKM. The CDR3 DNA reads as TGTGCCAGCAGTTACCCGACAGGGGCTAACACCGAAGCTTTCTTT. This encodes CASSYPTGANTEAFF.

This chain uses TRBV18 with TRBJ2-1; weak D call: TRBD2 (7 bases). The V gene's germline CDR1 is KGHSH and CDR2 LQKENI. V was trimmed by 4 bases and J by 8 bases, leaving 9 bases between them. The CDR3 sequence is 12 residues long. The CDR3 region is CASSLGGDEQFF. The CDR3 DNA follows: TGTGCCAGCTCACTAGGGGGGGATGAGCAGTTCTTC.

The CDR3 DNA reads as TGTGCCATCAGTGATAAGCTCAGGGGATCAGGAGAAAAACTGTTTTTT. This gives the protein CAISDKLRGSGEKLFF. The chain combines TRBV10-3 with TRBJ1-4; perhaps TRBD1 as D (6 bases). Trimming shortened V by 3 bases and J by 8 bases, and 19 bases separated the two germline ends. CDR3 length equals 16 residues. Germline values: CDR1 ENHRY, CDR2 SYGVKD.

This clone turned up a few times. The V and J genes are TRBV15 and TRBJ1-5; the D gene is possibly TRBD1 (5 bases). Germline V lookup: CDR1 LNHNV, CDR2 YYDKDF (reference sequence). V dropped 4 bases and J dropped 10 bases, with 11 bases sitting between them. This CDR3 has 12 residues. The CDR3 loop is CATSTGTNPQHF. In nucleotides, the CDR3 is TGTGCCACCAGCACCGGGACTAATCCCCAGCATTTT.

This clone was counted once. For the CDR3, the DNA is TGTGCCAGCAGCTTGGAACAGTACAATGAGCAGTTCTTC. It codes for CASSLEQYNEQFF. The chain links TRBV5-6 to TRBJ2-1; no clear D gene. CDR3 length: 13 amino acids. Trimming removed 0 bases at V and 4 bases at J, with 5 bases between. The germline gives CDR1 SGHDT, CDR2 YYEEEE. Variable domain in full (rest from reference TRBV5-6 and TRBJ2-1): DAGVTQSPTHLIKTRGQQVTLRCSPKSGHDTVSWYQQALGQGPQFIFQYYEEEERQRGNFPDRFSGHQFPNYSSELNVNALLLGDSALYLCASSLEQYNEQFFGPGTRLTVL.

This clone has more than one count but fewer than ten. The chain combines TRBV6-4 with TRBJ2-3; 14 nucleotides align to TRBD2. Trimming cost V 9 bases and J 4 bases; bases outside gene matches: 3. Germline V gives CDR1 MRHNA, CDR2 SNTAGT. There are 14 residues in the CDR3. CDR3 DNA sequence: TGTGCCAGTTCGACTAGCGGGGGGGCAGATACGCAGTATTTT. Translating gives CASSTSGGADTQYF.

The gene calls are TRBV5-1 and TRBJ2-5; 9 positions match TRBD1. With V trimmed by 3 bases and J by 7 bases, 4 bases remained unmatched. CDR3 length: 13 residues. Germline CDR1 SGHRS, CDR2 YFSETQ. The chain's CDR3 is CASSWTGEATQYF. CDR3 bases: TGCGCCAGCAGCTGGACAGGGGAGGCGACCCAGTACTTC.